The clone carrying this TCR beta chain was counted a few times. Its specificity is not known. These data originate in a study of cytomegalovirus exposure and HLA in healthy donors. Study-wide results and limits: Many donors carried some public TCRs, although rarity characterized most TCR sequences.

With 3 bases removed from V and 3 bases from J, the gap between germline ends came to 14 bases. The CDR3 length is 15 residues. Germline assignment: CDR1 MDHEN and CDR2 SYDVKM. These donors counted as nominally healthy when sampled, but unrecorded immune exposures were likely. Amplification used 60 Vbeta primers and 13 Jbeta primers. The repertoire was sequenced with immunoSEQ multiplex PCR; TCRdb's copy has only in-frame clones and lacks some. The table has more than 150,000 clones, roughly 82% seen once; the top ten hold more than 1.5%. This clonotype was obtained from a man in his forties in good health and CMV-seronegative. Sequenced material: PBMCs. The rearrangement uses TRBV28 and TRBJ1-2, with a weak D call TRBD1 (5 bases). The CDR3: CASSFLVKGHYGYTF. The CDR3 coding sequence is TGTGCCAGCAGTTTTTTAGTCAAGGGGCACTATGGCTACACCTTC.